This T cell receptor beta chain derives from a study of beta chain features in type 1 diabetes. Without exception, sorted populations had purity beyond 95%. This CDR3 is 15 amino acids long. V gave up 4 bases and J gave up 5 bases; unmatched junction bases: 6. CDR1 is SEHNR and CDR2 is FQNEAQ in the germline V gene (reference sequence). General study findings and limits: Shortening of TCRB CDR3s, moderate but significant, appeared in all four CD4+ subsets of Type 1 diabetes patients.

The entirety of the isolated RNA underwent reverse transcription, so expressed TCRB transcripts were sequenced. Sequencing was performed with immunoSEQ multiplex PCR; in TCRdb, only in-frame clones are kept and a portion is missing. The sample consists of 150,000 to 200,000 clones, about 63% of them appearing once. In the case of this clone: Antigen unknown.

The chain employs TRBV7-9 and TRBJ2-5; TRBD2 agrees at 11 bases. The material sequenced was naive CD4+ T cells from blood. This TCR derives from a young man with type 1 diabetes. Here the CDR3 DNA reads TGTGCCAGCAGCTCCACTAGCGGGGGTGTGGAGACCCAGTACTTC. Its translation: CASSSTSGGVETQYF.